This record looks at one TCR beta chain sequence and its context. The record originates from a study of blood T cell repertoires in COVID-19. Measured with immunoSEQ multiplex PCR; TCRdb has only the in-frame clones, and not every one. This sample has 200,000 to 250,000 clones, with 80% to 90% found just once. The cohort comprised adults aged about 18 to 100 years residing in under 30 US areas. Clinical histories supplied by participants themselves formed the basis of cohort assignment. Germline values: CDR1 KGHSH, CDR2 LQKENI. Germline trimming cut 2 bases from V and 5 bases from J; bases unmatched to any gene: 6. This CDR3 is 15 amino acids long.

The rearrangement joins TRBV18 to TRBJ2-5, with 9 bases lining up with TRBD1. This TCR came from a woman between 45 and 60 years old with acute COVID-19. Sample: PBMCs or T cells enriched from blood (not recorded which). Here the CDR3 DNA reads TGTGCCAGCTCACCAGGGGGACAGGGCCGGGAGACCCAGTACTTC. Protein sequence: CASSPGGQGRETQYF.